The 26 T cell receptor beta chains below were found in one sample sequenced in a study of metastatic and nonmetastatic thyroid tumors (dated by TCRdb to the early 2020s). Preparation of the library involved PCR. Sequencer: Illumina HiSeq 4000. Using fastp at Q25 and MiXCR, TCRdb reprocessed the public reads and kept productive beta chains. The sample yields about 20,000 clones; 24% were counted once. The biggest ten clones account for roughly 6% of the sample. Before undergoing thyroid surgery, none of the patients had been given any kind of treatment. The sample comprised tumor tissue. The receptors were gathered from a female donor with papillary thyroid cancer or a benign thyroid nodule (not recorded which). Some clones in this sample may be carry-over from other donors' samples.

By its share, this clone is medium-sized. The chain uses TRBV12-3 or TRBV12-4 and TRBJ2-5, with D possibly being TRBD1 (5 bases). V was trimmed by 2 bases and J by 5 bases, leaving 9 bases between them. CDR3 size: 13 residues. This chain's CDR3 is CASSLTRGETQYF. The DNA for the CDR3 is TGTGCCAGCAGTTTAACAAGGGGCGAGACCCAGTACTTC.

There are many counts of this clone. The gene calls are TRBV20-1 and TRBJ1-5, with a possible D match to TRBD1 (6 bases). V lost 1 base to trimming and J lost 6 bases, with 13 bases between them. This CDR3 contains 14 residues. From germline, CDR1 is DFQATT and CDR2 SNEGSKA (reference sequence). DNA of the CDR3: TGCAGTGCTAGAGCGGGGGGCGCGATTCAGCCCCAGCATTTT. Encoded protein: CSARAGGAIQPQHF.

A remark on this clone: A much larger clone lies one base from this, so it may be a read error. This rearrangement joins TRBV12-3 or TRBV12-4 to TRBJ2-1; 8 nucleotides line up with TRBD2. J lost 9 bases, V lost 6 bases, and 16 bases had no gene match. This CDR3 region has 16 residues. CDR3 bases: TGTGCCAGCAGCACCATGACTAGCGAGAGATGGAGTGAGCAGTTCTTC. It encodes CASSTMTSERWSEQFF.

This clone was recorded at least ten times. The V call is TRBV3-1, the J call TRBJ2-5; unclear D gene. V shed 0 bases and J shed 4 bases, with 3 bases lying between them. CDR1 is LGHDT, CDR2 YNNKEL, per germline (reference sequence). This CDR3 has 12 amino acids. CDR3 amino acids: CASSQDRETQYF. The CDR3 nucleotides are TGTGCCAGCAGCCAAGATCGAGAGACCCAGTACTTC.

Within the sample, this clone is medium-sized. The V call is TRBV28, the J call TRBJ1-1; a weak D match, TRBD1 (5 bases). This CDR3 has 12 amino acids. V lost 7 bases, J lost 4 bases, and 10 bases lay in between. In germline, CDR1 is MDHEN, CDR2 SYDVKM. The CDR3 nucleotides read TGTGCCAGCATGGGGGAGTTCACTGAAGCTTTCTTT. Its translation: CASMGEFTEAFF.

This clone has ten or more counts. Here the CDR3 DNA reads TGTGCCTGCCCACGGCTGCCCGGGGAGCTGTTTTTT. Translating gives CACPRLPGELFF. V gene TRBV30 combines with J gene TRBJ2-2; D is unresolved. The CDR3 is 12 residues long. V dropped 6 bases and J dropped 6 bases, with 11 bases sitting between them. Germline-derived CDR1 and CDR2 are GTSNPN and SVGIG (reference sequence).

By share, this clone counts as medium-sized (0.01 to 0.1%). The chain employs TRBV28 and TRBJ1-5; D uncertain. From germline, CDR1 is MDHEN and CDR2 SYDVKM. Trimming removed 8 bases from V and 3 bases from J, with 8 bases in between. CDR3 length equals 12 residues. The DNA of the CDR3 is TGTGCCAGCCGCCCAGTCAATCAGCCCCAGCATTTT. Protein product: CASRPVNQPQHF.

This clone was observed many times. CDR3 sequence reads: CASSQQPGLAGGEQYF. CDR3 bases: TGTGCCAGCAGCCAACAACCGGGACTAGCGGGAGGTGAGCAGTACTTC. V and J are TRBV4-2 and TRBJ2-7; TRBD2 matches at 15 bases. In germline, CDR1 is LGHNA, CDR2 YNFKEQ. After removal of 2 bases from V and 7 bases from J, the junction contained 6 bases not matched to a gene. The CDR3 sequence is 16 residues long.

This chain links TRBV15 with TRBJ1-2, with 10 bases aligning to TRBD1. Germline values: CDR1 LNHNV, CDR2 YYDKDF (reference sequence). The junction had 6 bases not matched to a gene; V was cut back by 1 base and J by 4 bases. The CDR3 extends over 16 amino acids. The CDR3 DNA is TGTGCCACCAGCAGAGGGGGGACAGGGGAAATCTATGGCTACACCTTC. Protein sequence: CATSRGGTGEIYGYTF.

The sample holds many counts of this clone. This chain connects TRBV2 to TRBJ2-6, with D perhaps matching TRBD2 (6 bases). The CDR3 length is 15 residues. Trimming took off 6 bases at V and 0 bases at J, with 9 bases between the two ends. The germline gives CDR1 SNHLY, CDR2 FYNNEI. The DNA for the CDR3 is TGTGCCAGCAGGGAGGGGTCCTCTGGGGCCAACGTCCTGACTTTC. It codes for CASREGSSGANVLTF.

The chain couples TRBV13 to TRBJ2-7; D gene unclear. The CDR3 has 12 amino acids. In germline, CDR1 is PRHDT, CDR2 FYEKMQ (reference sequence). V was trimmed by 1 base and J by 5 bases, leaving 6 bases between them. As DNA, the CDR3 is TGTGCCAGCAGCTTAGATCTCGACGAGCAGTACTTC. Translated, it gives CASSLDLDEQYF.

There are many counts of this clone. CDR3 coding DNA: TGTGCCAGTAGCGGGGTAATCCCCAAAAACATTCAGTACTTC. Amino acid sequence: CASSGVIPKNIQYF. This chain uses TRBV19 with TRBJ2-4; D is possibly TRBD2 (5 bases). In germline, CDR1 is LNHDA, CDR2 SQIVND (reference sequence). V was trimmed by 6 bases and J by 2 bases, leaving 11 bases between them. The CDR3 consists of 14 residues.

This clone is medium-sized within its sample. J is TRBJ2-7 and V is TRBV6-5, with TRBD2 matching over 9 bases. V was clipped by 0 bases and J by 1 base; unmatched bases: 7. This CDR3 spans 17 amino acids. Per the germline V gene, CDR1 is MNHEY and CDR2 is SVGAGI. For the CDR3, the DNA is TGTGCCAGCAGTTACTCGGGAAGCGGGAGGAATTCCTACGAGCAGTACTTC. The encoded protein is CASSYSGSGRNSYEQYF.

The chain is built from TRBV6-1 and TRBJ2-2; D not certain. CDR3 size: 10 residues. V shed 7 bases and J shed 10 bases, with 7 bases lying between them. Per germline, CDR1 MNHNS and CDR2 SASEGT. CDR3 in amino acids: CASMAVELFF. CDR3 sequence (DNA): TGTGCCAGCATGGCAGTGGAGCTGTTTTTT.

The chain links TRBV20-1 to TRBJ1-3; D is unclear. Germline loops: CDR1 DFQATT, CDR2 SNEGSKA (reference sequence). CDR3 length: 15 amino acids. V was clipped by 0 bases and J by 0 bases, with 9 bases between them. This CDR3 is CSARDGLFSGNTIYF. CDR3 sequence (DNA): TGCAGTGCTAGAGATGGACTGTTCTCTGGAAACACCATATATTTT.

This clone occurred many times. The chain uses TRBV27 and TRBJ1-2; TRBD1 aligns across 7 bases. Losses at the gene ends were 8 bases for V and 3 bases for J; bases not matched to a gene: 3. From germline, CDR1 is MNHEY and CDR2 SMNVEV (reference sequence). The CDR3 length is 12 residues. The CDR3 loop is CASWDSYYGYTF. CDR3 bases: TGTGCCAGCTGGGACAGCTACTATGGCTACACCTTC.

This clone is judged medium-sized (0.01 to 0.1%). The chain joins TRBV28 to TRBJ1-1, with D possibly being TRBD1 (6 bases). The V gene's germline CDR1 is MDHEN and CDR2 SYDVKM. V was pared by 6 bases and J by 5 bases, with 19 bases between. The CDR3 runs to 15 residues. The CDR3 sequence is CASRRTGGTTTEAFF. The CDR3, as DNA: TGTGCCAGCAGACGAACGGGGGGGACAACAACTGAAGCTTTCTTT. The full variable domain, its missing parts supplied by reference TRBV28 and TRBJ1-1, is DVKVTQSSRYLVKRTGEKVFLECVQDMDHENMFWYRQDPGLGLRLIYFSYDVKMKEKGDIPEGYSVSREKKERFSLILESASTNQTSMYLCASRRTGGTTTEAFFGQGTRLTVV.

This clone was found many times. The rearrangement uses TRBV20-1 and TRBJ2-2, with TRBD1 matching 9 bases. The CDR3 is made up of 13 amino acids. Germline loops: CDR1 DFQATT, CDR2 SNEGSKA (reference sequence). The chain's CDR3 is CTTGGQGTGELFF. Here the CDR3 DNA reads TGCACAACGGGAGGACAGGGGACCGGGGAGCTGTTTTTT.

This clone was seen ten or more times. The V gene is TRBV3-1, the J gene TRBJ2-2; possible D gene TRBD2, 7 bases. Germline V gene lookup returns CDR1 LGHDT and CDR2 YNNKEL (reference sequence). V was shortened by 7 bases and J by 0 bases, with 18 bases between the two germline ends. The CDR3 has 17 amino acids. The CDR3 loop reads CASTPGGGVANTGELFF. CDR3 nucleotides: TGTGCCAGCACTCCTGGGGGGGGCGTAGCGAACACCGGGGAGCTGTTTTTT.

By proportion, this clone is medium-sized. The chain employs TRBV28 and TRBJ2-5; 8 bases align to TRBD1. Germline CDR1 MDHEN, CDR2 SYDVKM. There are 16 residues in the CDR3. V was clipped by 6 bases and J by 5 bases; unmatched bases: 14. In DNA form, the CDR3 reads TGTGCCAGCAGCCCTCCAGCAGGACAGGGTGGGGAGACCCAGTACTTC. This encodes CASSPPAGQGGETQYF.

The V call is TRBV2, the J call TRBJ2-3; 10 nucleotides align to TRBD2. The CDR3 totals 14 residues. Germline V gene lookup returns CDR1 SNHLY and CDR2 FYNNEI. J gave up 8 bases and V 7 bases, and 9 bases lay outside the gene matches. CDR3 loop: CASNTGTSVSTQYF. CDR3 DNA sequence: TGTGCCAGCAATACCGGGACTAGCGTTAGTACGCAGTATTTT. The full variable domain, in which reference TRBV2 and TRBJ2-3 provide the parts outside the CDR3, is EPEVTQTPSHQVTQMGQEVILRCVPISNHLYFYWYRQILGQKVEFLVSFYNNEISEKSEIFDDQFSVERPDGSNFTLKIRSTKLEDSAMYFCASNTGTSVSTQYFGPGTRLTVL.

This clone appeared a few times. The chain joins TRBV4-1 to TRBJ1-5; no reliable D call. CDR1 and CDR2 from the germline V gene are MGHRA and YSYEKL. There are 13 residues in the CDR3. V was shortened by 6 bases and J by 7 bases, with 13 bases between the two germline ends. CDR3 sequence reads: CASSPGMRQPQHF. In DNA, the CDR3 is TGCGCCAGCAGTCCCGGGATGCGGCAGCCCCAGCATTTT.

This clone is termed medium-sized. Here the CDR3 DNA reads TGCGCCAGCAGCTTTAGCGGCAACTCCTACAATGAGCAGTTCTTC. Translation gives CASSFSGNSYNEQFF. V and J are TRBV5-1 and TRBJ2-1; possibly TRBD2 for D (6 bases). Deletions cut 2 bases from V and 0 bases from J, with 9 bases between. The CDR3 sequence is 15 residues long. Germline lookup yields CDR1 SGHRS and CDR2 YFSETQ.

The chain's CDR3 is CASRGGSHF. The CDR3 nucleotides are TGCGCCAGCAGGGGCGGTTCTCACTTT. The J gene is TRBJ1-6, the V gene TRBV10-2; D is unresolved. Germline CDR1 is WSHSY and CDR2 is SAAADI. V lost 6 bases, J lost 19 bases, and 10 bases lay in between. The CDR3 has 9 amino acids.

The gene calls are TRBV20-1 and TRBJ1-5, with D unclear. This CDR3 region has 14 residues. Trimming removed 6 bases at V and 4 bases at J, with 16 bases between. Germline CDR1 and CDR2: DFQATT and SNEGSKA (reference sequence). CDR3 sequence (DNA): TGCAGTGCGCCGGGAATGGCAAGGAATCAGCCCCAGCATTTT. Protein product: CSAPGMARNQPQHF.

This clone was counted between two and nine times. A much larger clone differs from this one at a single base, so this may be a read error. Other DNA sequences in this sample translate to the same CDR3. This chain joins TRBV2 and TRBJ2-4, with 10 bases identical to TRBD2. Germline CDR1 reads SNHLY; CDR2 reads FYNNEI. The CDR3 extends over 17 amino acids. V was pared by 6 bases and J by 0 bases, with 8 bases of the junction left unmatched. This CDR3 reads CASRGGLAALAKNIQYF. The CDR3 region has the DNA TGTGCCAGCAGGGGTGGACTAGCGGCGCTAGCCAAAAACATTCAGTACTTC.